Below, 28 T cell receptor beta chains from the same sample are listed, as sequenced in a study of CD8 T cells in Susac syndrome. It was with random hexamers that 0.5 to 1 ug RNA was reverse transcribed. MiXCR, run by TCRdb on the immunoSEQ multiplex PCR reads, gives a single entry per CDR3 protein. The profile shows about 190,000 distinct CDR3 sequences, roughly 96% of them singletons. The sample comprised CD4+ T cells from PBMCs. The receptors derive from a human donor in good health.

The V call is TRBV29-1, the J call TRBJ2-7, with TRBD1 matching 11 bases. Trimming cost V 7 bases and J 5 bases; bases outside gene matches: 7. The CDR3 length is 13 residues. Germline V gene data show CDR1 as SQVTM and CDR2 as ANQGSEA. CDR3 region: CSGGQGAGHEQYF. The CDR3 region has the DNA TGCAGCGGTGGACAGGGGGCGGGCCACGAGCAGTACTTC.

This clonotype was counted only a few times. This CDR3 is CASSYSYPSYEQYV. In DNA, the CDR3 is TGTGCCAGCAGTTACTCGTACCCGTCCTACGAGCAGTACGTC. The chain combines TRBV6-2 or TRBV6-3 with TRBJ2-7; D uncertain. V lost 0 bases and J lost 1, with 7 bases in between. The CDR3 has 14 amino acids. The germline gives CDR1 MNHEY, CDR2 SVGEGT.

The chain recombines TRBV18 with TRBJ2-7, with TRBD2 as a possible D gene (6 bases). V lost 3 bases to trimming and J lost 4 bases, with 19 bases between them. The CDR3 sequence is 16 residues long. Germline V lookup: CDR1 KGHSH, CDR2 LQKENI. CDR3 amino acids: CASSPTTRDSLYEQYV. The CDR3 DNA follows: TGTGCCAGCTCACCGACAACTCGGGACTCACTATACGAGCAGTACGTC.

This clonotype has more than one count but fewer than ten. The rearrangement uses TRBV7-2 and TRBJ2-5; 7 bases map to TRBD2. The germline CDR1 and CDR2 sequences are SGHTA and FQGNSA. The CDR3 loop spans 13 amino acids. V was clipped by 5 bases and J by 2 bases; unmatched bases: 2. CDR3 sequence (DNA): TGTGCCAGCAGCCGGACTAGTCAAGAGACCCAGTACTTC. Its protein is CASSRTSQETQYF.

This chain links TRBV3-1 with TRBJ1-2, with a weak D call TRBD1 (5 bases). CDR3 length: 13 residues. The V gene's germline CDR1 is LGHDT and CDR2 YNNKEL (reference sequence). V lost 4 bases to trimming and J lost 7 bases, with 13 bases between them. The CDR3 nucleotides are TGTGCCAGCAGCCTTCGGGGACGGGCTGGCTACACCTTC. This gives the protein CASSLRGRAGYTF.

The V gene is TRBV7-2, the J gene TRBJ1-6; D possibly corresponds to TRBD1 (5 bases). V was trimmed by 0 bases and J by 5 bases, leaving 14 bases between them. Germline lookup yields CDR1 SGHTA and CDR2 FQGNSA. The CDR3 consists of 17 residues. The CDR3 spells CASSLAGSWGNNSPLHF. In DNA form, the CDR3 reads TGTGCCAGCAGCTTAGCTGGGTCCTGGGGGAATAATTCACCCCTCCACTTT.

This clonotype is a singleton in its sample. The chain is built from TRBV6-5 and TRBJ2-4; the D is unclear. This CDR3 is 12 amino acids long. In germline, CDR1 is MNHEY, CDR2 SVGAGI. Trimming took off 8 bases at V and 1 base at J, with 6 bases between the two ends. CDR3 DNA: TGTGCCAGCGCCGGCGCCAAAAACATTCAGTACTTC. It codes for CASAGAKNIQYF.

The V call is TRBV28, the J call TRBJ2-1; the D gene could be TRBD1 or TRBD2 (6 bases each). CDR1 and CDR2 from the germline V gene are MDHEN and SYDVKM. V was clipped by 11 bases and J by 7 bases, with 12 bases between them. The CDR3 is 11 amino acids. CDR3: CAVRGRNEQFF. The CDR3 DNA is TGTGCCGTAAGGGGGAGGAATGAGCAGTTCTTC.

V usage is TRBV5-1 and J usage is TRBJ2-5; D assignment may be TRBD1 or TRBD2 (6 bases each). The V and J ends lost 4 bases and 4 bases respectively, with 14 bases between them. CDR1 SGHRS and CDR2 YFSETQ come from the germline V gene. This CDR3 is 14 amino acids long. CDR3 nucleotides: TGCGCCAGCAGCGAACGAGGGGGAGGAGAGACCCAGTACTTC. Protein product: CASSERGGGETQYF.

This sequence joins TRBV15 and TRBJ2-1, with D possibly matching TRBD2 (6 bases). Deletions cut 0 bases from V and 6 bases from J, with 12 bases between. This CDR3 is built from 15 residues. Germline values: CDR1 LNHNV, CDR2 YYDKDF (reference sequence). CDR3 region: CATSRDRGTRNEQFF. DNA of the CDR3: TGTGCCACCAGCAGAGATCGGGGGACGCGCAATGAGCAGTTCTTC.

This clonotype was recorded only once. The chain is built from TRBV5-1 and TRBJ2-5, with 7 bases lining up with TRBD2. Germline-derived CDR1 and CDR2 are SGHRS and YFSETQ. CDR3 length equals 13 residues. V lost 3 bases, J lost 5 bases, and 4 bases stayed unmatched. This CDR3 is CASSWTSSETQYF. CDR3 bases: TGCGCCAGCAGCTGGACTAGTTCCGAGACCCAGTACTTC. Full variable domain (rest looked up from reference TRBV5-1 and TRBJ2-5): KAGVTQTPRYLIKTRGQQVTLSCSPISGHRSVSWYQQTPGQGLQFLFEYFSETQRNKGNFPGRFSGRQFSNSRSEMNVSTLELGDSALYLCASSWTSSETQYFGPGTRLLVL.

The rearrangement uses TRBV2 and TRBJ2-2; 8 positions agree with TRBD1. Germline assignment: CDR1 SNHLY and CDR2 FYNNEI. V lost 5 bases and J lost 7; bases outside the gene matches: 9. The CDR3 contains 15 residues. The CDR3 DNA follows: TGTGCCAGCAGTCCGCGACAGGGGAGGCACGGGGAGCTGTTTTTT. Encoded protein: CASSPRQGRHGELFF.

This rearrangement joins TRBV28 to TRBJ2-4; D gene uncertain. CDR1 and CDR2 (germline): MDHEN, SYDVKM. The length of the CDR3 is 17 residues. Trimming shortened V by 1 base and J by 0 bases, and 13 bases separated the two germline ends. As DNA, the CDR3 is TGTGCCAGCAGTTTATCGGCGCTGGGATCAGCCAAAAACATTCAGTACTTC. It codes for CASSLSALGSAKNIQYF.

The rearrangement uses TRBV7-2 and TRBJ1-1; TRBD1 is a possible D gene (5 bases). This CDR3 has 15 residues. V was clipped by 5 bases and J by 0 bases, with 13 bases between them. Looked up from germline, CDR1 is SGHTA and CDR2 is FQGNSA. This CDR3 reads CASSPWGGVNTEAFF. CDR3 in DNA: TGTGCCAGCAGCCCCTGGGGGGGGGTGAACACTGAAGCTTTCTTT.

The V gene is TRBV25-1, the J gene TRBJ1-6; D is unresolved. The germline V gene encodes CDR1 MGHDK and CDR2 SYGVNS. The CDR3 totals 15 residues. Trimming left V 6 bases short and J 0 bases short, with 9 bases between. CDR3 amino acids: CASRLGSSYNSPLHF. CDR3 nucleotides: TGTGCCAGCAGGTTGGGCAGCTCCTATAATTCACCCCTCCACTTT.

The chain is built from TRBV20-1 and TRBJ2-7, with D possibly matching TRBD2 (5 bases). Germline V gives CDR1 DFQATT, CDR2 SNEGSKA (reference sequence). This CDR3 spans 16 amino acids. Trimming pared 1 base from V and 5 bases from J, leaving 21 bases between. The CDR3, as DNA: TGCAGTGCTAGAGTTCCCTCTCCGGGGTCAGTGCACGAGCAGTACGTC. Translated: CSARVPSPGSVHEQYV.

The V and J genes are TRBV20-1 and TRBJ2-4; no definite D call. CDR3 size: 14 residues. V lost 5 bases, J lost 0 bases, and 11 bases lay in between. Germline CDR1 and CDR2: DFQATT and SNEGSKA (reference sequence). In DNA, the CDR3 is TGCAGTGCTTGGACGGGCCTAGCCAAAAACATTCAGTACTTC. Encoded protein: CSAWTGLAKNIQYF.

This rearrangement joins TRBV30 to TRBJ1-1; D might be TRBD1 (6 bases). Trimming pared 2 bases from V and 0 bases from J, leaving 16 bases between. CDR1 and CDR2 (germline): GTSNPN, SVGIG (reference sequence). The CDR3 covers 16 residues. CDR3 sequence reads: CAWSNLGARVNTEAFF. The CDR3 region has the DNA TGTGCCTGGAGTAACCTGGGGGCGAGGGTGAACACTGAAGCTTTCTTT.

The chain recombines TRBV14 with TRBJ2-7; a possible D gene is TRBD1 (5 bases). CDR3 length equals 14 residues. Germline V gives CDR1 SGHDN, CDR2 FVKESK. V was pared by 0 bases and J by 2 bases, with 8 bases between. CDR3 region: CASSQDSRAYEQYV. CDR3 sequence (DNA): TGTGCCAGCAGCCAAGATAGCAGGGCCTACGAGCAGTACGTC.

This sequence joins TRBV25-1 and TRBJ1-1; no reliable D call. This CDR3 contains 11 residues. In germline, CDR1 is MGHDK, CDR2 SYGVNS. V was shortened by 6 bases and J by 4 bases, with 6 bases between the two germline ends. In nucleotides, the CDR3 is TGTGCCAGCAGGTGGGGCACTGAAGCTTTCTTT. Protein sequence: CASRWGTEAFF.

The genes are TRBV5-4 and TRBJ1-1; perhaps TRBD1 as D (5 bases). The V gene's germline CDR1 is SGHNT and CDR2 YYREEE (reference sequence). V was pared by 2 bases and J by 9 bases, with 17 bases between. This CDR3 comprises 14 residues. CDR3 in DNA: TGTGCCAGCAGCTTTTGGGGGGACGGGCTGAAAGCTTTCTTT. It translates to CASSFWGDGLKAFF.

This chain links TRBV20-1 with TRBJ2-1; D perhaps matches TRBD1 (5 bases). The CDR3 has 12 residues. Germline-derived CDR1 and CDR2 are DFQATT and SNEGSKA (reference sequence). In DNA form, the CDR3 reads TGCACCCCATGGGGCAGGGACAATGAGCAGTTCTTC. Translating it yields CTPWGRDNEQFF.

This sequence joins TRBV24-1 and TRBJ1-1; a possible D gene is TRBD1 (6 bases). This CDR3 has 12 residues. From germline, CDR1 is KGHDR and CDR2 SFDVKD. V was cut by 9 bases and J by 7 bases, with 14 bases left in between. CDR3 in DNA: TGTGCCACCCGGGGGGGGCAGGGTGAAGCTTTCTTT. As protein: CATRGGQGEAFF.

The chain has TRBV20-1 and TRBJ2-6, with D perhaps TRBD1 or TRBD2 (5 bases each). The CDR3 is made up of 15 amino acids. Germline V gives CDR1 DFQATT, CDR2 SNEGSKA (reference sequence). The CDR3 protein is CGGTPPHSGANVLTF. CDR3 DNA: TGCGGGGGAACACCGCCGCACTCTGGGGCCAACGTCCTGACTTTC.

The chain couples TRBV20-1 to TRBJ2-7, with TRBD1 identical over 7 bases. The ends lost 2 bases at V and 3 bases at J; junction bases unmatched: 4. The CDR3 has 13 amino acids. CDR1 is DFQATT, CDR2 SNEGSKA, per germline (reference sequence). CDR3 in DNA: TGCAGTGCTAGAAGCGACAGGGACTACGAGCAGTACGTC. It translates to CSARSDRDYEQYV.

The chain combines TRBV9 with TRBJ1-2; maybe TRBD1 (5 bases). From germline, CDR1 is SGDLS and CDR2 YYNGEE. The ends were cut back, 4 bases at V and 6 bases at J, with 16 bases in the middle. The length of the CDR3 is 14 residues. The CDR3 DNA follows: TGTGCCAGCAGCCCTAATGTCGGGGGGGATGGCTACACCTTC. This encodes CASSPNVGGDGYTF.

The CDR3 loop is CAWGPTGELFF. In nucleotides, the CDR3 is TGTGCCTGGGGGCCAACCGGGGAGCTGTTTTTT. V gene TRBV30 combines with J gene TRBJ2-2; D gene ambiguous. Germline loops: CDR1 GTSNPN, CDR2 SVGIG (reference sequence). The CDR3 covers 11 residues. The germline V and J ends were trimmed by 5 bases and 5 bases, with 6 bases remaining between them.

The chain joins TRBV4-1 to TRBJ1-2; D gene ambiguous. V shed 1 base and J shed 2 bases, with 5 bases lying between them. CDR3 length: 13 amino acids. The germline V gene has CDR1 MGHRA and CDR2 YSYEKL. CDR3 in DNA: TGCGCCAGCAGCCAAGCCAGGAACTATGGCTACACCTTC. Amino acid sequence: CASSQARNYGYTF.